Below are 20 T cell receptor beta chains sequenced from a single sample in a study of blood T cell repertoires in COVID-19. Here immunoSEQ multiplex PCR was the method, and the copy in TCRdb shows in-frame clones only, minus some. The table has about 330,000 clones, 80% to 90% seen once. The sequenced sample was peripheral blood. These receptors all come from a man younger than 30 who had recovered from COVID-19.

This chain connects TRBV27 to TRBJ2-1, with D perhaps TRBD2 (7 bases). V was pared by 5 bases and J by 7 bases, with 15 bases between. The CDR3 runs to 14 residues. Germline V CDR1 and CDR2: MNHEY, SMNVEV (reference sequence). This CDR3 reads CASSRGWGGNEQFF. The CDR3 DNA sequence: TGTGCCAGCAGTAGGGGGTGGGGGGGAAATGAGCAGTTCTTC.

The rearrangement joins TRBV5-1 to TRBJ2-3; D ambiguous. Germline-derived CDR1 and CDR2 are SGHRS and YFSETQ. The CDR3 sequence is 14 residues long. With 6 bases removed from V and 5 bases from J, the gap between germline ends came to 16 bases. CDR3 coding DNA: TGCGCCAGCAATTACGGTTCGACGGGAGATACGCAGTATTTT. It specifies CASNYGSTGDTQYF.

The genes are TRBV2 and TRBJ1-4; TRBD1 matches 8 bases. The V gene end was trimmed by 8 bases and the J gene end by 7 bases; junction bases not matched to a gene: 6. The germline CDR1 and CDR2 sequences are SNHLY and FYNNEI. This CDR3 has 13 residues. The DNA of the CDR3 is TGTGCCAGCTCCCAGGGGGCCGGTGAAAAACTGTTTTTT. Translated, it gives CASSQGAGEKLFF.

The V gene is TRBV9, the J gene TRBJ2-5; TRBD1 matches 7 bases. V lost 2 bases and J lost 5; bases outside the gene matches: 3. Germline V lookup: CDR1 SGDLS, CDR2 YYNGEE. CDR3 length: 13 residues. As DNA, the CDR3 is TGTGCCAGCAGCGTTACAGGGGTGGAGACCCAGTACTTC. It translates to CASSVTGVETQYF.

V usage is TRBV29-1 and J usage is TRBJ2-1, with TRBD2 matching over 11 bases. Germline V CDR1 and CDR2: SQVTM, ANQGSEA. The CDR3 sequence is 19 residues long. The J segment lost 0 bases and the V segment lost 3 bases, leaving 13 bases of the junction unmatched. CDR3 sequence: CSVEPRASGRQSSYNEQFF. The CDR3 region has the DNA TGCAGCGTTGAGCCCCGGGCTAGCGGGAGGCAGAGCTCCTACAATGAGCAGTTCTTC.

The chain joins TRBV7-8 to TRBJ2-7; 9 bases map to TRBD1. CDR1 is SGHVS and CDR2 is FQNEAQ in the germline V gene. This CDR3 has 14 residues. J gave up 0 bases and V 5 bases, and 2 bases lay outside the gene matches. CDR3 region: CASSGQGPSYEQYF. The CDR3 bases are TGTGCCAGCAGCGGACAGGGGCCCTCCTACGAGCAGTACTTC.

J is TRBJ1-3 and V is TRBV2, with 8 bases aligning to TRBD1. Trimming cost V 8 bases and J 0 bases; bases outside gene matches: 6. The CDR3 is 15 residues long. Germline V gene data show CDR1 as SNHLY and CDR2 as FYNNEI. CDR3 sequence (DNA): TGTGCCAGCCGGAAGGACAGGGACTCTGGAAACACCATATATTTT. It specifies CASRKDRDSGNTIYF.

The chain recombines TRBV9 with TRBJ1-2; possible D gene TRBD1, 5 bases. This CDR3 has 15 residues. Germline CDR1 SGDLS, CDR2 YYNGEE. Trimming took 2 bases from V and 4 from J, leaving 15 bases between them. In DNA form, the CDR3 reads TGTGCCAGCAGCGTTGGGGCGACCGCTGTCTATGGCTACACCTTC. Amino acid sequence: CASSVGATAVYGYTF.

The V gene is TRBV19, the J gene TRBJ1-1, with TRBD1 identical over 7 bases. With V trimmed by 5 bases and J by 3 bases, 12 bases remained unmatched. Germline CDR1 and CDR2: LNHDA and SQIVND (reference sequence). The CDR3 contains 16 residues. The chain's CDR3 is CASSAGTVTRYTEAFF. The CDR3 DNA is TGTGCCAGTAGTGCAGGGACAGTTACGCGGTACACTGAAGCTTTCTTT. Together with reference TRBV19 and TRBJ1-1, the CDR3 gives the full variable domain: DGGITQSPKYLFRKEGQNVTLSCEQNLNHDAMYWYRQDPGQGLRLIYYSQIVNDFQKGDIAEGYSVSREKKESFPLTVTSAQKNPTAFYLCASSAGTVTRYTEAFFGQGTRLTVV.

CDR3 sequence: CASSVAGTGWEQYF. Here the CDR3 DNA reads TGTGCCAGCAGCGTGGCCGGGACAGGGTGGGAGCAGTACTTC. This chain connects TRBV9 to TRBJ2-7, with 9 bases aligning to TRBD1. The J segment lost 7 bases and the V segment lost 2 bases, leaving 7 bases of the junction unmatched. There are 14 residues in the CDR3. In germline, CDR1 is SGDLS, CDR2 YYNGEE.

The chain employs TRBV4-1 and TRBJ1-1; D remains ambiguous. Germline V lookup: CDR1 MGHRA, CDR2 YSYEKL. V dropped 1 base and J dropped 0 bases, with 9 bases sitting between them. The CDR3 has 15 residues. CDR3: CASSQVKLMNTEAFF. The CDR3 DNA follows: TGCGCCAGCAGCCAAGTAAAACTTATGAACACTGAAGCTTTCTTT.

This rearrangement joins TRBV5-1 to TRBJ2-4; maybe TRBD1 (6 bases). The CDR3 consists of 15 residues. Germline V CDR1 and CDR2: SGHRS, YFSETQ. Trimming cost V 0 bases and J 2 bases, with 9 bases left between them. The CDR3 loop reads CASSLDGTSKNIQYF. CDR3 DNA sequence: TGCGCCAGCAGCTTGGACGGGACATCCAAAAACATTCAGTACTTC.

In this sample, this clone turned up once. The rearrangement links TRBV4-3 to TRBJ2-3, with D possibly TRBD2 on 6 matching bases. V was pared by 0 bases and J by 5 bases, with 15 bases between. The CDR3 spans 16 residues. The V gene's germline CDR1 is LGHNA and CDR2 YSLEER. The CDR3 loop is CASSQDWGGVGDTQYF. For the CDR3, the DNA is TGCGCCAGCAGCCAAGATTGGGGCGGGGTTGGAGATACGCAGTATTTT.

The chain couples TRBV7-9 to TRBJ1-1; the D is unclear. The CDR3 length is 15 residues. The V end lost 0 bases, the J end lost 5 bases, and 13 bases lay between the germline ends. Germline V lookup: CDR1 SEHNR, CDR2 FQNEAQ (reference sequence). CDR3 in amino acids: CASSLAVDIRTEAFF. The DNA for the CDR3 is TGTGCCAGCAGCTTAGCGGTAGATATACGGACTGAAGCTTTCTTT.

The chain combines TRBV29-1 with TRBJ2-1, with D hard to call. The ends were cut back, 1 base at V and 2 bases at J, with 18 bases in the middle. The CDR3 sequence is 17 residues long. Germline V gene data show CDR1 as SQVTM and CDR2 as ANQGSEA. CDR3 residues: CSVEGGTSSRAYNEQFF. CDR3 bases: TGCAGCGTTGAAGGCGGAACCAGCTCACGTGCCTACAATGAGCAGTTCTTC.

The V gene is TRBV6-2 or TRBV6-3, the J gene TRBJ2-7; maybe TRBD2 (6 bases). The V end lost 5 bases, the J end lost 0 bases, and 14 bases lay between the germline ends. The CDR3 is 15 amino acids. The V gene's germline CDR1 is MNHEY and CDR2 SVGEGT. The DNA for the CDR3 is TGTGCCAGCAGTCCCGGCCGGGGGATCTCCTACGAGCAGTACTTC. This sequence encodes CASSPGRGISYEQYF.

The rearrangement links TRBV6-1 to TRBJ2-7; tentatively, D is TRBD1 (5 bases). The CDR3 consists of 14 residues. Trimming took 2 bases from V and 2 from J, leaving 10 bases between them. Germline values: CDR1 MNHNS, CDR2 SASEGT. The CDR3 bases are TGTGCCAGCAGTGAAACAGGAGCTACCTACGAGCAGTACTTC. It translates to CASSETGATYEQYF.

The chain carries TRBV4-2 and TRBJ1-1; 7 nucleotides agree with TRBD1. The CDR3 covers 15 residues. With V trimmed by 4 bases and J by 2 bases, 7 bases remained unmatched. From germline, CDR1 is LGHNA and CDR2 YNFKEQ. The CDR3 spells CASSLRQGTNTEAFF. In DNA form, the CDR3 reads TGTGCCAGCAGCCTGAGACAGGGCACTAACACTGAAGCTTTCTTT.

The rearrangement joins TRBV6-2 or TRBV6-3 to TRBJ1-5; TRBD1 matches 12 bases. Germline loops: CDR1 MNHEY, CDR2 SVGEGT. V dropped 2 bases and J dropped 2; count of bases not matched to a gene: 10. The CDR3 is 19 residues long. CDR3 sequence reads: CASSYIPGTGGMGNQPQHF. CDR3 DNA sequence: TGTGCCAGCAGTTACATACCCGGGACAGGGGGCATGGGCAATCAGCCCCAGCATTTT.

The rearrangement uses TRBV6-2 or TRBV6-3 and TRBJ1-2, with 8 nucleotides matching TRBD1. Germline V gene sequence: CDR1 MNHEY, CDR2 SVGEGT. CDR3 length: 14 amino acids. The ends lost 5 bases at V and 2 bases at J; junction bases unmatched: 4. This CDR3 reads CASSPDRENYGYTF. CDR3 in DNA: TGTGCCAGCAGTCCGGACAGGGAAAACTATGGCTACACCTTC.